Detailed here is one T cell receptor beta chain. The sample belongs to a study of blood T cell repertoires in COVID-19. Repertoires were generated with immunoSEQ multiplex PCR, while TCRdb's copy carries only in-frame clones and drops some. Counted here are about 220,000 clones, roughly 84% occurring once; the ten biggest clones make up less than 6.5%. The CDR3 totals 13 residues. Per the germline V gene, CDR1 is GTSNPN and CDR2 is SVGIG (reference sequence). V dropped 5 bases and J dropped 4 bases, with 14 bases sitting between them. This chain uses TRBV30 with TRBJ1-1, with unresolved D. The receptor was isolated from a woman aged 55-70 years who had recovered from COVID-19. Specimen: peripheral blood. Written as DNA, the CDR3 is TGTGCCTGGGACGTTGGGGAGAGCACTGAAGCTTTCTTT. It is translated as CAWDVGESTEAFF. The full variable domain, its missing parts supplied by reference TRBV30 and TRBJ1-1, is SQTIHQWPATLVQPVGSPLSLECTVEGTSNPNLYWYRQAAGRGLQLLFYSVGIGQISSEVPQNLSASRPQDRQFILSSKKLLLSDSGFYLCAWDVGESTEAFFGQGTRLTVV.